The 22 T cell receptor beta chains listed next were all sequenced from one sample in a study of Ad26.COV2.S vaccination and SARS-CoV-2 variants (dated by TCRdb to 2020 to 2023). The treatment or condition label on this specimen signifies: about 20 received Ad26.COV2.S at low or high dose, single or two shots; 5 received placebo; per-sample allocation not given. Repertoires of vaccine and placebo recipients were sequenced from samples collected on day 63 after the first injection. Library preparation employed the immunoSEQ multiplex PCR assay. As stored in TCRdb, this immuneACCESS dataset retains in-frame rearrangements with V and J assigned. A fraction of the clones does not appear; measured against another copy, unresolved V genes explain less than half of the discrepancy, and the remainder lacks a known reason. For this sample the table gives about 450,000 clones, of which about 91% were detected only once. The ten largest clones add up to 2% to 3% of the sample.

The input for sequencing was peripheral blood, taken in a trial of Ad26.COV2.S vaccine versus placebo. The receptors originated from a person aged 18 to 59 who received the Ad26.COV2.S COVID-19 vaccine or a placebo.

This clone came up once. The rearrangement joins TRBV27 to TRBJ1-2; weak D call: TRBD1 (5 bases). In germline, CDR1 is MNHEY, CDR2 SMNVEV (reference sequence). CDR3 length: 15 residues. Trimming shortened V by 5 bases and J by 0 bases, and 13 bases separated the two germline ends. The CDR3 bases are TGTGCCAGCAGTCCCCGGGGGTCAACTAACTATGGCTACACCTTC. The encoded protein is CASSPRGSTNYGYTF.

This clone showed up just once. The gene calls are TRBV28 and TRBJ1-2, with 7 bases identical to TRBD1. The V gene end was trimmed by 1 base and the J gene end by 1 base; junction bases not matched to a gene: 6. The CDR3 runs 16 residues. Per the germline V gene, CDR1 is MDHEN and CDR2 is SYDVKM. CDR3 protein: CASSLYATGNNYGYTF. CDR3 nucleotide sequence: TGTGCCAGCAGTTTATATGCGACAGGGAATAACTATGGCTACACCTTC.

V is TRBV4-3 and J is TRBJ1-1; perhaps TRBD1 as D (6 bases). The CDR3 is made up of 17 amino acids. Per the germline V gene, CDR1 is LGHNA and CDR2 is YSLEER. Trimming cost V 2 bases and J 4 bases, with 20 bases left between them. Here the CDR3 DNA reads TGCGCCAGCAGCCAACAGCGATTGGGGGCTGGGAGCACTGAAGCTTTCTTT. Translation: CASSQQRLGAGSTEAFF.

The rearrangement links TRBV2 to TRBJ2-2; tentatively, D is TRBD2 (6 bases). V was clipped by 5 bases and J by 5 bases, with 24 bases between them. Germline loops: CDR1 SNHLY, CDR2 FYNNEI. The CDR3 is made up of 18 amino acids. The CDR3 bases are TGTGCCAGCAGTTACATTAGTTTGGGACTCCTAGGGACCGGGGAGCTGTTTTTT. Translation gives CASSYISLGLLGTGELFF.

This chain links TRBV3-1 (or the pseudogene TRBV3-2) with TRBJ1-6; TRBD1 aligns across 9 bases. The CDR3 covers 16 residues. In germline, CDR1 is LGHDT, CDR2 YNNKEL (reference sequence). Trimming cost V 4 bases and J 9 bases; bases outside gene matches: 10. The CDR3 spells CASSLRTGVFGSPLHF. As DNA, the CDR3 is TGTGCCAGCAGCCTTAGGACAGGGGTTTTCGGTTCACCCCTCCACTTT.

This chain uses TRBV5-6 with TRBJ2-1; D is uncertain. CDR1 SGHDT and CDR2 YYEEEE come from the germline V gene. V lost 6 bases and J 6 bases, leaving 10 bases between the germline ends. The CDR3 is 12 residues long. The CDR3 is CASTYSRNEQFF. The CDR3 DNA is TGTGCCAGCACCTATTCCCGCAATGAGCAGTTCTTC.

This clone has only a few counts. V is TRBV28 and J is TRBJ2-7, with no clear D. V was shortened by 5 bases and J by 5 bases, with 13 bases between the two germline ends. The CDR3 has 13 residues. Germline V lookup: CDR1 MDHEN, CDR2 SYDVKM. DNA for the CDR3: TGTGCCAGCAGTCCCTCCCTCGGCCACGAGCAGTACGTC. It encodes CASSPSLGHEQYV.

V and J are TRBV9 and TRBJ1-2; 8 bases fit TRBD1. The V gene's germline CDR1 is SGDLS and CDR2 YYNGEE. The CDR3 extends over 14 amino acids. The ends lost 1 base at V and 4 bases at J; junction bases unmatched: 3. The CDR3 coding sequence is TGTGCCAGCAGCGTAAATGACAGGGGCTATGGCTACACCTTC. Encoded protein: CASSVNDRGYGYTF.

The V call is TRBV11-3, the J call TRBJ2-2, with D perhaps matching TRBD1 (6 bases). The CDR3 is 14 amino acids. Germline CDR1 and CDR2: SGHNT and YENEEA. The germline V and J ends were trimmed by 5 bases and 6 bases, with 13 bases remaining between them. CDR3 sequence (DNA): TGTGCCAGCAGCCAAACTACAGGGCCCGGGGAGCTGTTTTTT. Protein product: CASSQTTGPGELFF.

As for this clone: The sample contains more than one DNA sequence encoding this CDR3. The V gene is TRBV5-1, the J gene TRBJ1-2; no clear D gene. Deletions cut 2 bases from V and 6 bases from J, with 8 bases between. This CDR3 is 12 amino acids long. Per the germline V gene, CDR1 is SGHRS and CDR2 is YFSETQ. The DNA for the CDR3 is TGCGCCAGCAGCTTCTACGGTGATGGCTACACCTTC. This gives the protein CASSFYGDGYTF.

Only one count was recorded for this clone. The chain combines TRBV12-5 with TRBJ1-1; D is unresolved. V lost 0 bases and J lost 4, with 18 bases in between. The CDR3 covers 17 residues. Germline CDR1 is LGHNT and CDR2 is FRNRAP. DNA for the CDR3: TGTGCTAGTGGTTTGGTAACGAATTTCGAGTCTGTCACTGAAGCTTTCTTT. As protein: CASGLVTNFESVTEAFF.

The CDR3 DNA follows: TGTGCCAGCAGTGACTCCCCAGAGAACACTGAAGCTTTCTTT. The encoded protein is CASSDSPENTEAFF. The chain links TRBV6-4 to TRBJ1-1; D not resolved. Trimming took off 0 bases at V and 1 base at J, with 6 bases between the two ends. CDR1 MRHNA and CDR2 SNTAGT come from the germline V gene. This CDR3 has 14 residues.

The chain combines TRBV15 with TRBJ2-2; D not resolved. The CDR3 is 12 residues long. CDR1 and CDR2 from the germline V gene are LNHNV and YYDKDF (reference sequence). V lost 4 bases to trimming and J lost 6 bases, with 6 bases between them. CDR3 bases: TGTGCCACCAGCATTGAGGCCGGGGAGCTGTTTTTT. Protein product: CATSIEAGELFF.

This chain uses TRBV9 with TRBJ1-4; possible D gene TRBD1, 6 bases. From germline, CDR1 is SGDLS and CDR2 YYNGEE. The CDR3 totals 16 residues. Trimming pared 2 bases from V and 0 bases from J, leaving 11 bases between. CDR3 residues: CASSVYRDATNEKLFF. CDR3 nucleotides: TGTGCCAGCAGCGTTTACAGGGATGCAACTAATGAAAAACTGTTTTTT.

To note about this clone: The same CDR3 arises from other DNA sequences in this sample as well. The chain recombines TRBV7-9 with TRBJ1-2, with D unclear. Trimming removed 5 bases at V and 4 bases at J, with 8 bases between. Germline V CDR1 and CDR2: SEHNR, FQNEAQ (reference sequence). This CDR3 comprises 12 residues. The CDR3 DNA sequence: TGTGCCAGCAGCCTGGGCGTCTATGGCTACACCTTC. Amino acid sequence: CASSLGVYGYTF.

The chain recombines TRBV7-9 with TRBJ2-3; D is ambiguous. Germline CDR1 SEHNR, CDR2 FQNEAQ (reference sequence). V dropped 5 bases and J dropped 0 bases, with 9 bases sitting between them. This CDR3 has 14 residues. The CDR3 sequence is CASSITISTDTQYF. The CDR3 nucleotides are TGTGCCAGCAGCATCACCATAAGCACAGATACGCAGTATTTT.

The J gene is TRBJ2-5, the V gene TRBV15; D is ambiguous. Looked up from germline, CDR1 is LNHNV and CDR2 is YYDKDF (reference sequence). V was clipped by 0 bases and J by 5 bases, with 7 bases between them. There are 13 residues in the CDR3. The CDR3 is CATSRDLAETQYF. The CDR3 DNA is TGTGCCACCAGCAGAGATCTCGCGGAGACCCAGTACTTC.

The chain uses TRBV12-3 or TRBV12-4 and TRBJ1-1; 8 nucleotides align to TRBD1. This CDR3 contains 13 residues. Trimming took 3 bases from V and 3 from J; bases not matched to a gene: 0. The CDR3 reads CASSLDRDTEAFF. In DNA, the CDR3 is TGTGCCAGCAGTTTGGACAGGGACACTGAAGCTTTCTTT.

This chain uses TRBV5-6 with TRBJ1-4; 12 nucleotides align to TRBD1. CDR1 SGHDT and CDR2 YYEEEE come from the germline V gene. The CDR3 extends over 15 amino acids. V lost 4 bases to trimming and J lost 13 bases; unmatched junction nucleotides: 11. CDR3 loop: CASSSSGTGGWGLFF. The CDR3 bases are TGTGCCAGCAGCAGCTCCGGGACAGGGGGCTGGGGACTGTTTTTT.

This chain links TRBV6-5 with TRBJ1-1; 9 nucleotides match TRBD1. The CDR3 consists of 14 residues. The V gene end was trimmed by 6 bases and the J gene end by 5 bases; junction bases not matched to a gene: 7. The germline gives CDR1 MNHEY, CDR2 SVGAGI. The chain's CDR3 is CASSLDRGRTEAFF. The CDR3 coding sequence is TGTGCCAGCAGCCTCGACAGGGGGAGAACTGAAGCTTTCTTT.

The chain has TRBV25-1 and TRBJ2-2, with 10 positions matching TRBD2. V trimming: 8 bases; J trimming: 1 base; junction bases outside the gene matches: 7. The CDR3 covers 16 residues. Germline V gives CDR1 MGHDK, CDR2 SYGVNS. The CDR3 protein is CASRSGTSENTGELFF. The CDR3 bases are TGTGCCAGCCGATCCGGGACTAGCGAGAACACCGGGGAGCTGTTTTTT.

With regard to this clone: Other DNA sequences of this sample code for an identical CDR3. This chain links TRBV18 with TRBJ2-7; possible D gene TRBD2, 5 bases. The germline CDR1 and CDR2 sequences are KGHSH and LQKENI. The CDR3 extends over 13 amino acids. Trimming cost V 3 bases and J 4 bases, with 10 bases left between them. Here the CDR3 reads CASSPSGSYEQYV. CDR3 nucleotide sequence: TGTGCCAGCTCACCCTCGGGGAGTTACGAGCAGTACGTC.